The rows below give T cell receptor beta chains drawn from one sample of a study of blood T cells in healthy people across ages. TCRdb itself ran the 5' RACE reads through MiXCR, one entry per CDR3 protein. This table has about 620,000 distinct CDR3 sequences, about 21% appearing once. Sequenced material: blood. Source of these receptors: a man between 70 and 80 years old in good health. Both conserved end residues are part of each CDR3. Each record gives: CDR3 length, V gene, clone size, D gene, J gene, CDR3 DNA, CDR3 protein. A D gene is named only where the DNA matches it firmly. Clone size is given for some rows only: seen once, a few or many times, or a class if the clone is expanded.

16	TRBV9	few	-	TRBJ1-2	TGTGCCAGCAGCGTAGCCGGGGCAGGGGCTGGTTATGGCTACACCTTC	CASSVAGAGAGYGYTF
12	TRBV29-1	many	-	TRBJ2-3	TGCAGCGTTGAAGGCCGCACAGATACGCAGTATTTT	CSVEGRTDTQYF
15	TRBV4-1	-	TRBD2	TRBJ2-3	TGCGCCAGCAGCCAAGCGGGAGGGAGCACAGATACGCAGTATTTT	CASSQAGGSTDTQYF
11	TRBV20-1	-	-	TRBJ2-2	TGCAGTGCTCGATACACCGGGGAGCTGTTTTTT	CSARYTGELFF
17	TRBV27	-	-	TRBJ2-3	TGTGCCAGCAGTTTATTGGGACCGCACCCTAACACAGATACGCAGTATTTT	CASSLLGPHPNTDTQYF
13	TRBV5-1	few	-	TRBJ2-3	TGCGCCAGCAGCGAGGGAGCGGGAGATACGCAGTATTTT	CASSEGAGDTQYF
13	TRBV15	-	TRBD1	TRBJ2-4	TGTGCCACCAGCAGAGATGCAGGGGGCATTCAGTACTTC	CATSRDAGGIQYF
16	TRBV15	-	TRBD1	TRBJ2-7	TGTGCCACCAGCAGAGGCTCCGGGACAGGGGACAACGAGCAGTACTTC	CATSRGSGTGDNEQYF
13	TRBV20-1	-	TRBD1	TRBJ1-6	TGCAGTGCCGAAGGGACAGATAATTCACCCCTCCACTTT	CSAEGTDNSPLHF
14	TRBV5-4	few	TRBD2	TRBJ2-2	TGTGCCAGCAGCTTGGGGCTAGCGGCCGGGGAGCTGTTTTTT	CASSLGLAAGELFF
9	TRBV10-3	-	-	TRBJ2-7	TGTGCCTTCGATGGCGCCAGAAAATTC	CAFDGARKF
15	TRBV28	once	-	TRBJ2-5	TGTGCCAGCAGTTTCCTCGGACAACTCCAAGAGACCCAGTACTTC	CASSFLGQLQETQYF
13	TRBV2	-	-	TRBJ1-1	TGTGCCAGCAGTGACAACTGGGGGAGTGAAGCTTTCTTT	CASSDNWGSEAFF
15	TRBV5-6	many	-	TRBJ1-3	TGTGCCAGCAGCTTAGCGGGAGGGTCCGGAAACACCATATATTTT	CASSLAGGSGNTIYF
14	TRBV20-1	-	TRBD1	TRBJ2-3	TGCAGTGCCGATCCGGGACAGGGGAGGGATACGCAGTATTTT	CSADPGQGRDTQYF
12	TRBV5-5	-	-	TRBJ1-4	TGTGCCAGCAGCTCCCAGGTCGAAAAACTGTTTTTT	CASSSQVEKLFF
16	TRBV28	few	TRBD1	TRBJ2-7	TGTGCCAGCAGTTTTTCCCCGGGACAGGGGGCTTGGGAGCAGTACTTC	CASSFSPGQGAWEQYF
13	TRBV29-1	-	-	TRBJ2-5	TGCAGCGTTACACAGGGAGTTGGGGAGACCCAGTACTTC	CSVTQGVGETQYF
14	TRBV6-5	few	-	TRBJ2-3	TGTGCCAGTAGACAGGCGATATCCACAGATACGCAGTATTTT	CASRQAISTDTQYF
15	TRBV5-6	few	-	TRBJ1-1	TGTGCCAGCAGCTTGCCGGGGAAGGGGAACACTGAAGCTTTCTTT	CASSLPGKGNTEAFF
14	TRBV2	few	TRBD1	TRBJ2-3	TGTGCCAGCATGAGACAGGGGAGGATAGATACGCAGTATTTT	CASMRQGRIDTQYF
16	TRBV4-1	-	TRBD1	TRBJ1-4	TGCGCCAGCAGCCAAGATAGAACAGGGGGTCATGAAAAACTGTTTTTT	CASSQDRTGGHEKLFF
10	TRBV9	few	-	TRBJ2-5	TGTGCCAGCAACCGGGAGACCCAGTACTTC	CASNRETQYF
13	TRBV20-1	many	-	TRBJ2-1	TGCAGTGCTAGCGGGATGGGCATATTTGAGCAGTTCTTC	CSASGMGIFEQFF
12	TRBV25-1	-	-	TRBJ2-5	TGTGCCGGCGGAGGACACGAAGAGACCCAGTACTTC	CAGGGHEETQYF
13	TRBV10-3	-	-	TRBJ1-1	TGTGCCATCACTGGGGGAGGGAACACTGAAGCTTTCTTT	CAITGGGNTEAFF
15	TRBV29-1	few	TRBD2	TRBJ2-7	TGCAGCGTTGAGGTTTGGCTAGCGGGCTCCTACGAGCAGTACTTC	CSVEVWLAGSYEQYF
16	TRBV5-1	-	TRBD1	TRBJ2-5	TGCGCCAGCAGCTTGTATGGGACAGCCTCACCGGAGACCCAGTACTTC	CASSLYGTASPETQYF
14	TRBV3-1	-	TRBD1	TRBJ2-5	TGTGCCAGCAGCTGGGGACAGGCCCAAGAGACCCAGTACTTC	CASSWGQAQETQYF
15	TRBV5-1	-	-	TRBJ1-1	TGCGCCAGCAGCCACGGAGAGGGCCCGAACACTGAAGCTTTCTTT	CASSHGEGPNTEAFF
16	TRBV6-1	few	TRBD1	TRBJ2-7	TGTGCCAGCACCTCGGGGACAGGGGCGTACTCCTACGAGCAGTACTTC	CASTSGTGAYSYEQYF
17	TRBV3-1	-	-	TRBJ2-1	TGTGCCAGCAGCCAAGGGAGAGATACTGCGGGATACAATGAGCAGTTCTTC	CASSQGRDTAGYNEQFF
14	TRBV4-1	few	-	TRBJ2-5	TGCGCCAGCAGCCAAGTTCAGAGCCAAGAGACCCAGTACTTC	CASSQVQSQETQYF
14	TRBV3-1	few	-	TRBJ1-1	TGTGCCAGCAGCCAATCAATTGCCCGGAACGAAGCTTTCTTT	CASSQSIARNEAFF
18	TRBV21-1	-	-	TRBJ2-5	-	CASSYSCGSSHTGETQYF
12	TRBV28	-	-	TRBJ2-5	TGTGCCAGCACAGGAGGTAGAGAGACCCAGTACTTC	CASTGGRETQYF
13	TRBV28	few	-	TRBJ2-3	TGTGCCAGCAATTGGCAGAACACAGATACGCAGTATTTT	CASNWQNTDTQYF
16	TRBV20-1	-	TRBD2	TRBJ2-5	TGCAGTGCTAGACTAGCGGGAGGCCAGGGCCTCGAGACCCAGTACTTC	CSARLAGGQGLETQYF
14	TRBV6-2/TRBV6-3	-	-	TRBJ2-1	TGTGCCAGCAGTTACGGGCGCGGGCCCAATGAGCAGTTCTTC	CASSYGRGPNEQFF
13	TRBV9	many	-	TRBJ1-5	TGTGCCAGCAGCGTAGGGTTGGACCAGCCCCAGCATTTT	CASSVGLDQPQHF
20	TRBV6-6	-	TRBD2	TRBJ2-3	TGTGCCAGCAGTTACGGGTCCTCCGGGACTAGCGGGAGTTGGGAAGATACGCAGTATTTT	CASSYGSSGTSGSWEDTQYF
14	TRBV3-1	-	-	TRBJ1-2	TGTGCCAGCAGCTCTCTAAGGGGGGAGAATGGCTACACCTTC	CASSSLRGENGYTF
16	TRBV7-9	many	TRBD1	TRBJ2-7	TGTGCCAGCAGCCATACGGACAGGGGGCTCTCCTACGAGCAGTACTTC	CASSHTDRGLSYEQYF
15	TRBV20-1	few	-	TRBJ2-2	TGCAGTGCTAGACGTCGACTAGATGAGGCCGGGGAGCTGTTTTTT	CSARRRLDEAGELFF
18	TRBV28	once	TRBD1	TRBJ1-6	TGTGCCAGCAGTCCCCTCGGACAGGCCAGCTCCTATAATTCACCCCTCCACTTT	CASSPLGQASSYNSPLHF
14	TRBV27	-	-	TRBJ2-7	TGTGCCAGCAGTTTAAGGAGTTTGGACTACGAGCAGTACTTC	CASSLRSLDYEQYF
16	TRBV20-1	few	TRBD2	TRBJ2-1	TGCAGTGCTACCCAAAAGAGGGAGGGTCATCGTGATGAGCAGTTCTTC	CSATQKREGHRDEQFF
14	TRBV6-5	-	TRBD1	TRBJ1-4	TGTGCCAGCAGAAAACAGGGGCTGAGGGAAAAACTGTTTTTT	CASRKQGLREKLFF
13	TRBV25-1	-	-	TRBJ2-7	TGTGCCAGCAGTGCGCTGGGAGCCTACGAGCAGTACTTC	CASSALGAYEQYF
14	TRBV5-1	many	TRBD1	TRBJ2-5	TGCGCCAGCAGCTTGGGGCAGGGGGCAGAGACCCAGTACTTC	CASSLGQGAETQYF
14	TRBV18	few	-	TRBJ2-7	TGTGCCAGCTCACCATCGGCCGGAACCTACGAGCAGTACTTC	CASSPSAGTYEQYF
15	TRBV28	-	-	TRBJ1-5	TGTGCCAGCAGTTTATCCGGGGGCGACAATCAGCCCCAGCATTTT	CASSLSGGDNQPQHF
16	TRBV5-4	-	-	TRBJ2-6	TGTGCCAGCAGCGCAACAGGGAGCTCTGGGGCCAACGTCCTGACTTTC	CASSATGSSGANVLTF
15	TRBV7-9	once	-	TRBJ1-4	TGTGCCAGCAGCTTAGGAGACAGGACTAATGAAAAACTGTTTTTT	CASSLGDRTNEKLFF
14	TRBV7-3	few	-	TRBJ2-2	TGTGCCAGCAGCTTAACCACGGGGGCGGGGGAGCTGTTTTTT	CASSLTTGAGELFF
13	TRBV28	-	-	TRBJ2-7	TGTGCCAGCAGTTCCGGACTAATCTACGAGCAGTACTTC	CASSSGLIYEQYF